This T cell receptor (beta chain) was found in a study of lymphopenia after photon versus proton radiotherapy. V was cut by 0 bases and J by 1 base, with 12 bases left in between. Germline loops: CDR1 MNHNS, CDR2 SASEGT. This CDR3 comprises 16 residues. Generated by immunoSEQ multiplex PCR, the TCRdb table keeps only in-frame clones and is missing some. The data contain 89,000 or so clones, approximately 82% of them singletons. Regarding the study as a whole: Proton therapy kept repertoires fairly stable, unlike photons, which gained effector/memory cells. Post-nadir diversity loss with photons came from oligoclonal expansion, particularly CD8+ Temra cells. Better survival with proton therapy was suggested as possible, not demonstrated.

The sample holds a few counts of this clone. Its antigen is unidentified. This receptor was identified in a man aged 60 to 69 with pancreatic cancer. The chain has TRBV6-1 and TRBJ1-2; the D is unclear. Sequencing was performed on peripheral blood, taken from a patient treated with proton-based radiotherapy. CDR3 sequence (DNA): TGTGCCAGCAGTGAAGCAATAAGGCGGCTTAACTATGGCTACACCTTC. Translating gives CASSEAIRRLNYGYTF.